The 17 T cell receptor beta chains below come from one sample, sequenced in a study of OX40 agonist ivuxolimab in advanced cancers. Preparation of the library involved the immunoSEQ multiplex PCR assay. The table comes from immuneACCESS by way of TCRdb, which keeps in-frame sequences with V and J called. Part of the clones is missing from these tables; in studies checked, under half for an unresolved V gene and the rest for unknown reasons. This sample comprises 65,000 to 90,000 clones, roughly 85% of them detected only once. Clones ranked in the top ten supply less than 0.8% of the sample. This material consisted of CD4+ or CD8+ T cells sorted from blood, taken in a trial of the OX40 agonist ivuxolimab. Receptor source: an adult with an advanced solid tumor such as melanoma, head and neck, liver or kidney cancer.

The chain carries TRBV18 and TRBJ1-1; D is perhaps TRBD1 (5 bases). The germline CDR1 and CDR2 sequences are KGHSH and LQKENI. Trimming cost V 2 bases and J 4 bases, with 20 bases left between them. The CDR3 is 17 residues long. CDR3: CASSPSGGLIGGTEAFF. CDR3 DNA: TGTGCCAGCTCACCATCGGGGGGTCTTATCGGGGGCACTGAAGCTTTCTTT.

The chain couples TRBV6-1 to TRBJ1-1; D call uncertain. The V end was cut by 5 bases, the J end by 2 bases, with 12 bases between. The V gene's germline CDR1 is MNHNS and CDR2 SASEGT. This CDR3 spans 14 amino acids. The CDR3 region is CASSPFGRNTEAFF. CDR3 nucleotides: TGTGCCAGCAGTCCCTTCGGCCGAAACACTGAAGCTTTCTTT.

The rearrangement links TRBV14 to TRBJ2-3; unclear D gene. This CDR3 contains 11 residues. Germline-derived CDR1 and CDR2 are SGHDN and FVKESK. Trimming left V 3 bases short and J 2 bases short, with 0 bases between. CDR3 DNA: TGTGCCAGCAGCCACACAGATACGCAGTATTTT. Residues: CASSHTDTQYF.

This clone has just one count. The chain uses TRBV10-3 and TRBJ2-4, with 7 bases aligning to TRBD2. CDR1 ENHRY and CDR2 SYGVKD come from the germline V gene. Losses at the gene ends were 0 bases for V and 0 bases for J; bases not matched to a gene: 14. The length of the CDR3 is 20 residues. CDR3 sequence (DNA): TGTGCCATCAGTGAGTCCAAGACCGGGGGGTTATCACTAGCCAAAAACATTCAGTACTTC. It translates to CAISESKTGGLSLAKNIQYF.

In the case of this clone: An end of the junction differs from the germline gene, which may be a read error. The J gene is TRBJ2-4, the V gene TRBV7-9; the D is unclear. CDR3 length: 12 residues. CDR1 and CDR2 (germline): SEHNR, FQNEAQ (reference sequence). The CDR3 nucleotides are TGTGCCAGCAGCTTAGAGTCGGGTCATCGGCACTTC. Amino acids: CASSLESGHRHF.

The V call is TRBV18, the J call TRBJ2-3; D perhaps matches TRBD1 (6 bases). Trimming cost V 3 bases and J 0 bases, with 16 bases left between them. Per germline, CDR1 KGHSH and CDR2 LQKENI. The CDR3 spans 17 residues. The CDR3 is CASSPKPGTLSTDTQYF. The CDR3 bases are TGTGCCAGCTCACCGAAACCCGGGACACTAAGCACAGATACGCAGTATTTT.

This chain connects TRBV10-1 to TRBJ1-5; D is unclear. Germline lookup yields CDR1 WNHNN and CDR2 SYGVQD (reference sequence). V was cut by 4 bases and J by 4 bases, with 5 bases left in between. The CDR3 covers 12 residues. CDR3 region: CASSGGNQPQHF. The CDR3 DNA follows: TGCGCCAGCAGTGGCGGAAATCAGCCCCAGCATTTT.

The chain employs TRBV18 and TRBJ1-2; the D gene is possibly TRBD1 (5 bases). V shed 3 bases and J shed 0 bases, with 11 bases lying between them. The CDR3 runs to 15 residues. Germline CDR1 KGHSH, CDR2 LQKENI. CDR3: CASSPIGAANYGYTF. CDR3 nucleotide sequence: TGTGCCAGCTCACCTATCGGGGCTGCTAACTATGGCTACACCTTC.

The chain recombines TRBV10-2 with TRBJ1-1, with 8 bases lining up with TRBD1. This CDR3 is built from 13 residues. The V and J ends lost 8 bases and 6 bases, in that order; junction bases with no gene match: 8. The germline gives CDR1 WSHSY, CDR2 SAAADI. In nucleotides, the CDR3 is TGCGCCAGCCAGGGGGCGCAATCCGCTGAAGCTTTCTTT. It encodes CASQGAQSAEAFF.

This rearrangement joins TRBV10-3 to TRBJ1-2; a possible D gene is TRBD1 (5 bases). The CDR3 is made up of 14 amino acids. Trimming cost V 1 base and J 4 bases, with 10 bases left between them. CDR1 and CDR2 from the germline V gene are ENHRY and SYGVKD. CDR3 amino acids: CAISELQDSYGYTF. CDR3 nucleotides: TGTGCCATCAGTGAGTTACAGGATAGCTATGGCTACACCTTC.

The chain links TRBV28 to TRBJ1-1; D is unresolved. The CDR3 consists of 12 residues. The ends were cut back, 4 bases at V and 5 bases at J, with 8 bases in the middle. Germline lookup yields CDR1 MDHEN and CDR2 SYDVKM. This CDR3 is CASSSGGTEAFF. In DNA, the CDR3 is TGTGCCAGCAGTTCGGGTGGGACTGAAGCTTTCTTT.

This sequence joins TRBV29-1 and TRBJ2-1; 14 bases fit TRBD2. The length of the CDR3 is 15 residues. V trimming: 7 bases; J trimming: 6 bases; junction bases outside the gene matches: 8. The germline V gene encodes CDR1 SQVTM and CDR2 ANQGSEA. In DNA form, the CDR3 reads TGCAGCGCCCGACTAGCGGGGGGGCTAGGCAATGAGCAGTTCTTC. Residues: CSARLAGGLGNEQFF.

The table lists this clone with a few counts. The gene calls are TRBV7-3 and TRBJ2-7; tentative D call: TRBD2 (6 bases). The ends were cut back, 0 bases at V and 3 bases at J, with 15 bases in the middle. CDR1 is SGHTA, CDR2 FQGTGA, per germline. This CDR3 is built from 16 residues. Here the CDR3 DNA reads TGTGCCAGCAGCTTAACACGAGACAGCGGGCGCTACGAGCAGTACTTC. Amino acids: CASSLTRDSGRYEQYF.

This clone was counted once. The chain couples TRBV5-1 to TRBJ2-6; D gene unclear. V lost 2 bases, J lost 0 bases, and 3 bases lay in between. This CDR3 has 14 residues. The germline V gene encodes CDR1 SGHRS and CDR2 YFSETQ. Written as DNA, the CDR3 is TGCGCCAGCAGCTTTGACTCTGGGGCCAACGTCCTGACTTTC. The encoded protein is CASSFDSGANVLTF.

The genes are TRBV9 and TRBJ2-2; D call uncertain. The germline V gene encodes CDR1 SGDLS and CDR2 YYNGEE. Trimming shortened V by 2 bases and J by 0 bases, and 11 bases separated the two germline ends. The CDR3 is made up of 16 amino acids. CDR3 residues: CASSVIPQTNTGELFF. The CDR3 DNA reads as TGTGCCAGCAGCGTCATACCACAGACGAACACCGGGGAGCTGTTTTTT.

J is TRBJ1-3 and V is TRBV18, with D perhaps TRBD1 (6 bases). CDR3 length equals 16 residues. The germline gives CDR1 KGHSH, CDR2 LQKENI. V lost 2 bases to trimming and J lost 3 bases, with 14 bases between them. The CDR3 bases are TGTGCCAGCTCACCATCGCAACAGGGAGATGGAAACACCATATATTTT. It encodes CASSPSQQGDGNTIYF.

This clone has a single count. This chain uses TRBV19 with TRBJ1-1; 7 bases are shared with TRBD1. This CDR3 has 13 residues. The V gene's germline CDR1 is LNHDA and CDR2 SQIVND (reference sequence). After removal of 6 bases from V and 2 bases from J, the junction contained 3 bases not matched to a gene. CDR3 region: CASSGTVNTEAFF. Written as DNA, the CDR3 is TGTGCCAGTAGCGGGACAGTTAACACTGAAGCTTTCTTT.